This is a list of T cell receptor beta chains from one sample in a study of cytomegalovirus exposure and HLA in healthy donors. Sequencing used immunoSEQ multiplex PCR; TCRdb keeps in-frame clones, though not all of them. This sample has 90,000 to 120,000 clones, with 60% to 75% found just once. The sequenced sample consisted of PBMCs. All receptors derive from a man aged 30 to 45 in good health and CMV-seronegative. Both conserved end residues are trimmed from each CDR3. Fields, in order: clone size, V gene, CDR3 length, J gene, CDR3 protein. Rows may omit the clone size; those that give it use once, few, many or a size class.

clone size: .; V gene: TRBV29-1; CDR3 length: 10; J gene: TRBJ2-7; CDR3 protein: SVGTGSYEQY
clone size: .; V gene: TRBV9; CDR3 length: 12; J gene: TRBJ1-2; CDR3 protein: ASSADILNYGYT
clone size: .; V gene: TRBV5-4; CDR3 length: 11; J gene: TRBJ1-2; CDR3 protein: ASSPPGEYGYT
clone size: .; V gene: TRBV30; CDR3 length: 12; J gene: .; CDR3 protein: AWASAGYSYEQY
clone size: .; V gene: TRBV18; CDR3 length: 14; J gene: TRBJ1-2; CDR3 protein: ASSPDRVLEYYGYT
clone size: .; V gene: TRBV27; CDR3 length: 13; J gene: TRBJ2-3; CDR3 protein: ASTLSARGTDTQY
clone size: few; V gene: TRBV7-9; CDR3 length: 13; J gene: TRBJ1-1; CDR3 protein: ASSLRGGEGTEAF
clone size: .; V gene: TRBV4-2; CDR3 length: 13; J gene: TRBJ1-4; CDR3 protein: ASSQGPGQGEKLF
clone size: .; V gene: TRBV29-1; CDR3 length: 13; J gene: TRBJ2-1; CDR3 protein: SVEASGSSYNEQF
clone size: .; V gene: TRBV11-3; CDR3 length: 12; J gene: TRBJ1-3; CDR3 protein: ASTPPRQFNTIY
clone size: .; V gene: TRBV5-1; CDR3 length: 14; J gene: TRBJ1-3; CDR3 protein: ASSLRTGEGGNTIY
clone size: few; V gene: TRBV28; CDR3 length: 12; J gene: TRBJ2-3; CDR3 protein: ASSSWGVADTQY
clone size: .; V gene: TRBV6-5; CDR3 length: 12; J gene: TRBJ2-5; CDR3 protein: ASTLGRGRETQY
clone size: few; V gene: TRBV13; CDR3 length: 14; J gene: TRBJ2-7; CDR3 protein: ASSLGGTHGGYEQY
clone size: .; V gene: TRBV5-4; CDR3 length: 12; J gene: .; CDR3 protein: ASSVGLAGDEQY
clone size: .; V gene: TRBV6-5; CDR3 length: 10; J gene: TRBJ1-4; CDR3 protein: ASAGDDEKLF
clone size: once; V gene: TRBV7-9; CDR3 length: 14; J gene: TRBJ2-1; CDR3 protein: ASSLGRDRGFNEQF
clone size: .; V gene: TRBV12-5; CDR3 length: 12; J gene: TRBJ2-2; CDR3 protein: ASASGGRAGELF
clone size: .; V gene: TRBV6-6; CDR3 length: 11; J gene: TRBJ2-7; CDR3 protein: ASQVQSSYEQY
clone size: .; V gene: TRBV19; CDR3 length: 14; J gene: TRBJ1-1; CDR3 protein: ASSMSRGSLNTEAF
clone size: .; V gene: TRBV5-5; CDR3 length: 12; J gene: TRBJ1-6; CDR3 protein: ASSLKGVGSPLH
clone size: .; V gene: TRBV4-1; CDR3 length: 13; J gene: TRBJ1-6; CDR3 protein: ASSQGGQLDSPLH
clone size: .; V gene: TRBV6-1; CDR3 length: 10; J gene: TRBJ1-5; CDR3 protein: ASSAYDQPQH
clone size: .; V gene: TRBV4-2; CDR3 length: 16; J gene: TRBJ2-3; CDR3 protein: ASSQDRASVSSTDTQY
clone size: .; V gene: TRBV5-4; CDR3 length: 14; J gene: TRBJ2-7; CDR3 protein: ASSSGLADSRREQY
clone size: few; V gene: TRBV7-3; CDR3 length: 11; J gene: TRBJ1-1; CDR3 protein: ASSSGLNTEAF
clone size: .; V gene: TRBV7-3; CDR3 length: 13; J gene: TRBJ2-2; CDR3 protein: ASSPSSGSTGELF
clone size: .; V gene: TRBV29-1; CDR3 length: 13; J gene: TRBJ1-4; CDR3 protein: SVDKGQGTNEKLF
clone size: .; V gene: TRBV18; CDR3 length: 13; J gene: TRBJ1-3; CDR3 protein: ASSPQGGTGNTIY
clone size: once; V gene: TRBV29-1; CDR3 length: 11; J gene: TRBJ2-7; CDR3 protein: SGGTGDSYEQY
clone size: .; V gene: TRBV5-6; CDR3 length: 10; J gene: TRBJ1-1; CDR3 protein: ASSRTATEAF
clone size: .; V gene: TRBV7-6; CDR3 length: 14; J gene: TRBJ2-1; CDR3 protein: ASSHVRGALHNEQF
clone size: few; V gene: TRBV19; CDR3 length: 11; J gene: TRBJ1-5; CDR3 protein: ASNVIGDQPQH
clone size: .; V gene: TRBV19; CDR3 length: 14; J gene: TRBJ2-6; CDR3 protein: ASSIVSGSGANVLT
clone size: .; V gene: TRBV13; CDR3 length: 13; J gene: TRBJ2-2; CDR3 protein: ASSLAGSGPGELF
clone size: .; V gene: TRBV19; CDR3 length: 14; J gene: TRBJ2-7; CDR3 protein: ASSRAGTQSSYEQY
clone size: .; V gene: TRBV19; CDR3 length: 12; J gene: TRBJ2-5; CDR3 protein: ASSQRGTFETQY
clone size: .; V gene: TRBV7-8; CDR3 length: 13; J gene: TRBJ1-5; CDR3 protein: ASSSRQGDNQPQH
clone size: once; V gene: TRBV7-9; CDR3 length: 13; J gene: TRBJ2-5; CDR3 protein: ASSFQGALQETQY
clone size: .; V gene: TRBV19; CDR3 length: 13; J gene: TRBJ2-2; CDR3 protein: ASRRTGGMTGELF
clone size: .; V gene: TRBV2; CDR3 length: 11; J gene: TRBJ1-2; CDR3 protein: ASRADSLYGYT